A single sample gave rise to the 18 T cell receptor beta chains below, sequenced in a study of response to subunit inactivated influenza vaccine. TCRdb reanalysed the RT-PCR reads using MiXCR and keeps one entry per CDR3 protein. The sample has about 170,000 distinct CDR3 sequences, around 10% seen once. This sample comprised CD8+ T cells sorted from PBMCs, obtained around 25 months after vaccination. The receptors shown here come from a man between 50 and 75 years old who received an inactivated influenza vaccine.

This clonotype showed up many times. This sequence joins TRBV24-1 and TRBJ2-2; the match to TRBD1 covers 10 bases. This CDR3 spans 15 amino acids. Germline loops: CDR1 KGHDR, CDR2 SFDVKD. After removal of 3 bases from V and 5 bases from J, the junction contained 2 bases not matched to a gene. The CDR3 loop reads CATSDPGQGTGELFF. CDR3 coding DNA: TGTGCCACCAGTGATCCGGGACAGGGGACCGGGGAGCTGTTTTTT.

This clonotype has only a few counts. V usage is TRBV24-1 and J usage is TRBJ2-5; TRBD2 is a possible D gene (5 bases). Deletions cut 0 bases from V and 5 bases from J, with 12 bases between. The germline V gene encodes CDR1 KGHDR and CDR2 SFDVKD. CDR3 size: 15 residues. The CDR3 protein is CATSDLAHRGETQYF. In nucleotides, the CDR3 is TGTGCCACCAGTGATTTGGCTCATCGAGGGGAGACCCAGTACTTC.

The chain has TRBV5-6 and TRBJ2-1, with D perhaps matching TRBD1 (5 bases). The CDR3 contains 14 residues. Germline lookup yields CDR1 SGHDT and CDR2 YYEEEE. Trimming shortened V by 4 bases and J by 8 bases, and 16 bases separated the two germline ends. DNA of the CDR3: TGTGCCAGCAGCCAAACGGCAGGGATCGATGAGCAGTTCTTC. This encodes CASSQTAGIDEQFF. Together with reference TRBV5-6 and TRBJ2-1, the CDR3 gives the full variable domain: DAGVTQSPTHLIKTRGQQVTLRCSPKSGHDTVSWYQQALGQGPQFIFQYYEEEERQRGNFPDRFSGHQFPNYSSELNVNALLLGDSALYLCASSQTAGIDEQFFGPGTRLTVL.

The chain combines TRBV28 with TRBJ2-7; possible D gene TRBD2, 5 bases. The CDR3 has 14 amino acids. Germline V gene sequence: CDR1 MDHEN, CDR2 SYDVKM. Trimming took 10 bases from V and 2 from J, leaving 18 bases between them. The CDR3 sequence: CATVEGTRTYEQYF. The DNA of the CDR3 is TGTGCCACGGTTGAGGGCACGCGCACCTACGAGCAGTACTTC.

This chain joins TRBV20-1 and TRBJ1-5, with D possibly matching TRBD1 (5 bases). Germline V gene lookup returns CDR1 DFQATT and CDR2 SNEGSKA (reference sequence). V shed 0 bases and J shed 3 bases, with 18 bases lying between them. The CDR3 loop spans 17 amino acids. CDR3 loop: CSARDRAWGSHNQPQHF. In DNA form, the CDR3 reads TGCAGTGCTAGAGATCGGGCATGGGGCAGCCACAATCAGCCCCAGCATTTT.

The rearrangement links TRBV29-1 to TRBJ2-7; 10 positions match TRBD2. The CDR3 extends over 13 amino acids. V lost 6 bases to trimming and J lost 3 bases; unmatched junction nucleotides: 5. From germline, CDR1 is SQVTM and CDR2 ANQGSEA. The CDR3 DNA is TGCAGCGTAGTAGCGGGAGGCCACTACGAGCAGTACTTC. This translates into CSVVAGGHYEQYF.

The chain has TRBV28 and TRBJ2-1; 8 nucleotides match TRBD2. J lost 9 bases, V lost 2 bases, and 12 bases had no gene match. The CDR3 runs to 16 residues. From germline, CDR1 is MDHEN and CDR2 SYDVKM. Here the CDR3 DNA reads TGTGCCAGCAGTTTAGGGGTTAGCGGGGTTTTCGGTGAGCAGTTCTTC. This codes for CASSLGVSGVFGEQFF.

The chain is built from TRBV6-5 and TRBJ2-7; tentative D call: TRBD1 (6 bases). V lost 2 bases and J 5 bases, leaving 10 bases between the germline ends. Germline V CDR1 and CDR2: MNHEY, SVGAGI. The CDR3 is made up of 13 amino acids. The CDR3 bases are TGTGCCAGCAGTTACAGGACAGCCCACGAGCAGTACTTC. Protein product: CASSYRTAHEQYF.

This clonotype was counted many times. The rearrangement joins TRBV4-1 to TRBJ1-2; 7 bases agree with TRBD1. The CDR3 length is 14 residues. Germline V gene data show CDR1 as MGHRA and CDR2 as YSYEKL. Unmatched junction bases numbered 4, after V lost 2 bases and J lost 4 bases. The CDR3 region is CASSQTGASYGYTF. CDR3 bases: TGCGCCAGCAGCCAAACAGGGGCTAGCTATGGCTACACCTTC.

The chain is built from TRBV11-1 and TRBJ2-3, with 13 bases aligning to TRBD2. Germline lookup yields CDR1 SGHAT and CDR2 FQDESV (reference sequence). This CDR3 region has 19 residues. J was trimmed by 0 bases and V by 2 bases; bases with no gene match: 8. CDR3: CASSLLPGLAGKSTDTQYF. The CDR3 nucleotides read TGTGCCAGCAGCTTATTACCGGGACTAGCGGGAAAGAGCACAGATACGCAGTATTTT.

This clonotype was seen ten or more times. This chain connects TRBV4-2 to TRBJ2-7; 8 positions agree with TRBD1. The germline V gene encodes CDR1 LGHNA and CDR2 YNFKEQ. V shed 4 bases and J 5 bases; nucleotides not matched to a gene: 10. This CDR3 spans 15 amino acids. The CDR3 DNA is TGTGCCAGCAGCCTCTCCCTCCAGGGGGCCCACGAGCAGTACTTC. Translated: CASSLSLQGAHEQYF.

CDR3 loop: CASSPGLVRDEQFF. CDR3 DNA sequence: TGTGCCAGCAGTCCGGGGCTGGTCAGGGATGAGCAGTTCTTC. The chain employs TRBV6-1 and TRBJ2-1; D may correspond to TRBD1 or TRBD2 (5 bases each). Germline V gene lookup returns CDR1 MNHNS and CDR2 SASEGT. The ends were cut back, 5 bases at V and 8 bases at J, with 16 bases in the middle. The CDR3 length is 14 residues.

In this sample, this clonotype turned up many times. The rearrangement uses TRBV7-9 and TRBJ2-7; D call uncertain. CDR3 length: 14 residues. CDR1 SEHNR and CDR2 FQNEAQ come from the germline V gene (reference sequence). V gave up 1 base and J gave up 4 bases, with 11 bases separating them. The CDR3 coding sequence is TGTGCCAGCAGCTTAGGGCTGAAGGGTTACGAGCAGTACTTC. Translating gives CASSLGLKGYEQYF. The variable domain in full, completed from reference TRBV7-9 and TRBJ2-7, reads DTGVSQNPRHKITKRGQNVTFRCDPISEHNRLYWYRQTLGQGPEFLTYFQNEAQLEKSRLLSDRFSAERPKGSFSTLEIQRTEQGDSAMYLCASSLGLKGYEQYFGPGTRLTVT.

The CDR3 is CASSSHRGANEKLFF. The CDR3 DNA sequence: TGTGCCAGCAGTAGTCACAGGGGCGCAAATGAAAAACTGTTTTTT. The chain links TRBV25-1 to TRBJ1-4, with 7 bases that match TRBD1. Trimming at V came to 5 bases and at J to 5 bases, leaving 8 bases not matched to a gene. The germline CDR1 and CDR2 sequences are MGHDK and SYGVNS. CDR3 length: 15 residues.

The table lists this clonotype with many counts. This CDR3 is CATSWAGEGGDTQYF. DNA for the CDR3: TGTGCCACCAGTTGGGCGGGGGAAGGAGGAGATACGCAGTATTTT. The chain uses TRBV24-1 and TRBJ2-3; TRBD2 matches 7 bases. The V and J ends lost 6 bases and 5 bases, in that order; junction bases with no gene match: 10. CDR1 KGHDR and CDR2 SFDVKD come from the germline V gene. This CDR3 is 15 amino acids long.

V usage is TRBV24-1 and J usage is TRBJ2-7; D possibly corresponds to TRBD2 (5 bases). V lost 0 bases and J lost 5, with 7 bases in between. The germline V gene has CDR1 KGHDR and CDR2 SFDVKD. The CDR3 has 13 residues. CDR3 coding DNA: TGTGCCACCAGTGATTTGTCCGGGGACGAGCAGTACTTC. Amino acid sequence: CATSDLSGDEQYF.

This clonotype was seen more than once but under ten times. The gene calls are TRBV20-1 and TRBJ1-6; a possible D gene is TRBD1 (6 bases). The CDR3 consists of 13 residues. CDR1 and CDR2 from the germline V gene are DFQATT and SNEGSKA (reference sequence). The ends were cut back, 2 bases at V and 15 bases at J, with 17 bases in the middle. CDR3 residues: CSARNRDHWGLHF. The DNA of the CDR3 is TGCAGTGCTAGAAACAGGGACCATTGGGGCCTCCACTTT.

This clonotype has a handful of counts. The V and J genes are TRBV12-3 or TRBV12-4 and TRBJ2-1; D is uncertain. Trimming removed 6 bases at V and 5 bases at J, with 5 bases between. CDR3 length: 11 residues. The CDR3 loop reads CASSWDNEQFF. The CDR3 nucleotides are TGTGCCAGCAGCTGGGACAATGAGCAGTTCTTC.